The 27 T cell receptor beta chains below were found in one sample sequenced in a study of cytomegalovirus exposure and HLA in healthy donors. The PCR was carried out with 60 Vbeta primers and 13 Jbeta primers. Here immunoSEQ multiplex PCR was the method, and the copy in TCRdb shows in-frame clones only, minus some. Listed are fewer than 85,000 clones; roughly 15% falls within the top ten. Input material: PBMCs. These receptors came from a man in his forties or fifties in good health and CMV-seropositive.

The CDR3 bases are TGTGCCAGCAGTACGGGGGGTCGGGAGACCCAGTACTTC. It codes for CASSTGGRETQYF. This chain links TRBV27 with TRBJ2-5; 7 positions match TRBD2. The CDR3 runs 13 residues. Germline V gene sequence: CDR1 MNHEY, CDR2 SMNVEV (reference sequence). With V trimmed by 5 bases and J by 5 bases, 5 bases remained unmatched.

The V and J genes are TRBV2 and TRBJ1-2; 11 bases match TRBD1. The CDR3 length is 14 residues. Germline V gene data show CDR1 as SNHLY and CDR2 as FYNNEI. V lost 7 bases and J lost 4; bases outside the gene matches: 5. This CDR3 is CASMRTGGGYGYTF. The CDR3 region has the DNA TGTGCCAGCATGCGGACAGGGGGCGGCTATGGCTACACCTTC.

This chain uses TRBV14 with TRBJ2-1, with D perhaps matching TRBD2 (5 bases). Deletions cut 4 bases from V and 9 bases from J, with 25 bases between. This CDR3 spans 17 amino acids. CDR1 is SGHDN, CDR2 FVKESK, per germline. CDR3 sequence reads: CASSPTGVIILIPEQFF. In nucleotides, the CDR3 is TGTGCCAGCAGCCCGACCGGGGTTATTATTCTTATTCCTGAGCAGTTCTTC.

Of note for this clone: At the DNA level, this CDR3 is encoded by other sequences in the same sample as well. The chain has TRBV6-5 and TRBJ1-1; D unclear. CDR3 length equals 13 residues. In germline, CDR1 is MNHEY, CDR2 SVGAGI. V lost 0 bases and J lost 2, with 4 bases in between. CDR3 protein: CASSYSLNTEAFF. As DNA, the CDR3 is TGTGCCAGCAGTTACTCCTTAAACACTGAAGCTTTCTTT.

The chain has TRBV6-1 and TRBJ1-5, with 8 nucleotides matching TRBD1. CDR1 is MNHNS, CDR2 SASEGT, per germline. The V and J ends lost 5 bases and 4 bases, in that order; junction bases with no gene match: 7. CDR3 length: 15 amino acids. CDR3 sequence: CASSHTGGLNQPQHF. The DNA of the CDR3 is TGTGCCAGCAGTCATACAGGGGGTCTTAATCAGCCCCAGCATTTT.

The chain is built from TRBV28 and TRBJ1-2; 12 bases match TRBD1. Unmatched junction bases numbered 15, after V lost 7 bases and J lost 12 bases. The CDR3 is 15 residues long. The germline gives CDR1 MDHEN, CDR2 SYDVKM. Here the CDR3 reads CASIRSGTGGGRHTF. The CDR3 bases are TGTGCCAGCATCAGATCCGGGACAGGGGGCGGAAGGCACACCTTC.

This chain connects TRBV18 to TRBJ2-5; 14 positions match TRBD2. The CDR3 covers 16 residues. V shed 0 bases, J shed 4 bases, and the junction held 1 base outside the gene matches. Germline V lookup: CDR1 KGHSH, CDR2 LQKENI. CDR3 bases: TGTGCCAGCTCACCACCCGGACTAGCGGGAGGAGAGACCCAGTACTTC. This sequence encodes CASSPPGLAGGETQYF.

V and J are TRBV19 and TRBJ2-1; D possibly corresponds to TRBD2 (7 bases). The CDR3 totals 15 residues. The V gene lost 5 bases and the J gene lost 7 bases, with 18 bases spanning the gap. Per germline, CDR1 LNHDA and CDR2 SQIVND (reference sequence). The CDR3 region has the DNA TGTGCCAGTAGTCGATTAGGGGGGGAGGAGAATGAGCAGTTCTTC. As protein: CASSRLGGEENEQFF.

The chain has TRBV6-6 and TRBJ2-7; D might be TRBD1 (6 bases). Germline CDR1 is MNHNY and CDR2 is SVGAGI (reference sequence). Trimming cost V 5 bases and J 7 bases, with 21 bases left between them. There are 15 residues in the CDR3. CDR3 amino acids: CASSTTWTVANEQYF. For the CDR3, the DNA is TGTGCCAGCAGTACTACCTGGACAGTAGCAAATGAGCAGTACTTC.

CDR3 region: CASGGNYGYTF. The CDR3, as DNA: TGTGCCAGTGGAGGTAACTATGGCTACACCTTC. The rearrangement joins TRBV9 to TRBJ1-2; D remains unclear. The CDR3 consists of 11 residues. Germline V CDR1 and CDR2: SGDLS, YYNGEE. The V end was cut by 8 bases, the J end by 1 base, with 6 bases between.

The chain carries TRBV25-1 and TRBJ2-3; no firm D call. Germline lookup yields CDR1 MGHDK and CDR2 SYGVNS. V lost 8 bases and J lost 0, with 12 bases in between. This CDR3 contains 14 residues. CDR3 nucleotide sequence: TGTGCCAGCGAGACGCCGGGTAGCACAGATACGCAGTATTTT. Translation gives CASETPGSTDTQYF.

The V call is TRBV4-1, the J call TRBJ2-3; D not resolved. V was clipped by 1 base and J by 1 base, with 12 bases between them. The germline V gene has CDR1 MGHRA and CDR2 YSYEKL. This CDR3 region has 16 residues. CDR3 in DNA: TGCGCCAGCAGCCAAGGGCGAGCGTCAGGCACAGATACGCAGTATTTT. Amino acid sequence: CASSQGRASGTDTQYF.

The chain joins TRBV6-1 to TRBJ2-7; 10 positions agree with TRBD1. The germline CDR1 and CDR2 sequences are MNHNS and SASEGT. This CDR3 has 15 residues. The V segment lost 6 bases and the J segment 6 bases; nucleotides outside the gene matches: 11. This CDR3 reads CASSHVGQGNCEQYF. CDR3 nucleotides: TGTGCCAGCAGCCACGTGGGACAGGGGAACTGCGAGCAGTACTTC.

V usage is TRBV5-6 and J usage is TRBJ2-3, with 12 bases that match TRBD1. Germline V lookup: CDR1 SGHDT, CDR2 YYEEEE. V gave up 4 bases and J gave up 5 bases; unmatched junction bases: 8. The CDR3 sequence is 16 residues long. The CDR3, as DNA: TGTGCCAGCAGCCCTGAGGGACAGGGGGCGGTAGATACGCAGTATTTT. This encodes CASSPEGQGAVDTQYF.

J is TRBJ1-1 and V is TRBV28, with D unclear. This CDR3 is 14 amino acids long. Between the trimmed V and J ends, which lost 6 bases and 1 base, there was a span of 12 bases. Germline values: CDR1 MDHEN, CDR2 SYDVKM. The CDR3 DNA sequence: TGTGCCAGCAGACCCGACAAACCGAACACTGAAGCTTTCTTT. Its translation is CASRPDKPNTEAFF.

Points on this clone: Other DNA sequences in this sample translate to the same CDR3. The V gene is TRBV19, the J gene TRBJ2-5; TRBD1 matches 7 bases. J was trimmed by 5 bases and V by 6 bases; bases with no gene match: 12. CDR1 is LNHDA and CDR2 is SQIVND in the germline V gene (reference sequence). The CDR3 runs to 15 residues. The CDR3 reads CASSPTTGWGETQYF. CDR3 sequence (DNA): TGTGCCAGTAGCCCCACGACAGGGTGGGGGGAGACCCAGTACTTC.

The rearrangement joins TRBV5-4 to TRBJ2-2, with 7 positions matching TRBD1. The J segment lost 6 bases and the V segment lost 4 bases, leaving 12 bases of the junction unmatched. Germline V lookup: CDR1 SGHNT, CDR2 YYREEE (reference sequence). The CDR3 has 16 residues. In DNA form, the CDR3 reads TGTGCCAGCAGCCGATCTAGGGGGCGGGCCGCCGGGGAGCTGTTTTTT. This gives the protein CASSRSRGRAAGELFF.

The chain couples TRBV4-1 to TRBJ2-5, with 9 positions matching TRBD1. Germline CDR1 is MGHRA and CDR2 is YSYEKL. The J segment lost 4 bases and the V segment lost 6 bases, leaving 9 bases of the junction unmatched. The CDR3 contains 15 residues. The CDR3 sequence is CASSQQGAMRETQYF. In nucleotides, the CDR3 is TGCGCCAGCAGTCAACAGGGGGCGATGAGAGAGACCCAGTACTTC.

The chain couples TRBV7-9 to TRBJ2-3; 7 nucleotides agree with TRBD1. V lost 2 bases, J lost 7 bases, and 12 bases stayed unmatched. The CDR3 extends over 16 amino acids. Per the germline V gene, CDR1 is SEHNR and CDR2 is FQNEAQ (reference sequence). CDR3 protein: CASSLRGQSLEHTQYF. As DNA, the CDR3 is TGTGCCAGCAGCTTAAGGGGACAGTCCCTTGAGCATACGCAGTATTTT.

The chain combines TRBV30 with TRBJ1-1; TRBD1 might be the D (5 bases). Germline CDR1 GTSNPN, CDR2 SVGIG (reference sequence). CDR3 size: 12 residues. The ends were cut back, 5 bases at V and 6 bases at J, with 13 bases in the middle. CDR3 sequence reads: CAWGQGEAEAFF. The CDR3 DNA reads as TGTGCCTGGGGACAAGGGGAAGCTGAAGCTTTCTTT.

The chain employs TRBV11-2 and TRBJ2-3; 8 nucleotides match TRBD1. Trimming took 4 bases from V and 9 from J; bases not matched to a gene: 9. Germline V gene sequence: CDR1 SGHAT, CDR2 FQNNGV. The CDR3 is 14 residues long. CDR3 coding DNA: TGTGCCAGCAGCTCCACACAGGGGACAGGCACGCAGTATTTT. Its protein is CASSSTQGTGTQYF.

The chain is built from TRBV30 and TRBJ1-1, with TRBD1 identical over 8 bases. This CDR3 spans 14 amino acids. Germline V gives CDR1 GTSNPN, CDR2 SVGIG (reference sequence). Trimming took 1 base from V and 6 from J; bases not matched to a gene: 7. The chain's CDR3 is CAWSAEDRAPEAFF. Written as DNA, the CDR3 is TGTGCCTGGAGTGCCGAGGACAGGGCGCCTGAAGCTTTCTTT.

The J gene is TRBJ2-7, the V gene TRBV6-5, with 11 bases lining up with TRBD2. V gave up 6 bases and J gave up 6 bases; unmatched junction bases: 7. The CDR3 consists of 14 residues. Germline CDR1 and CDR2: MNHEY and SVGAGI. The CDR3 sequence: CASSFTSGRSEQYF. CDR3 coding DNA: TGTGCCAGCAGCTTTACTAGCGGGAGAAGCGAGCAGTACTTC.

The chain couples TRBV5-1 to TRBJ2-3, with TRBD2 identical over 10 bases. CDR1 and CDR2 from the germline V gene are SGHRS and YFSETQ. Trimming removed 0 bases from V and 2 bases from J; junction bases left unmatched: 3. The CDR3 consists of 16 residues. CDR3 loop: CASSLGTSGNTDTQYF. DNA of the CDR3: TGCGCCAGCAGCTTGGGGACTAGCGGTAACACAGATACGCAGTATTTT. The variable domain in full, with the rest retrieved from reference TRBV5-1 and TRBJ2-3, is KAGVTQTPRYLIKTRGQQVTLSCSPISGHRSVSWYQQTPGQGLQFLFEYFSETQRNKGNFPGRFSGRQFSNSRSEMNVSTLELGDSALYLCASSLGTSGNTDTQYFGPGTRLTVL.

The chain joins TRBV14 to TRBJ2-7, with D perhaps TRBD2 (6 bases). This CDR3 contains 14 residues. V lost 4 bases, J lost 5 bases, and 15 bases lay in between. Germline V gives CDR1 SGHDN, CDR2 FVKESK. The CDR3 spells CASSPLGGIHEQYF. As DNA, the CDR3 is TGTGCCAGCAGCCCCTTGGGGGGAATCCACGAGCAGTACTTC.

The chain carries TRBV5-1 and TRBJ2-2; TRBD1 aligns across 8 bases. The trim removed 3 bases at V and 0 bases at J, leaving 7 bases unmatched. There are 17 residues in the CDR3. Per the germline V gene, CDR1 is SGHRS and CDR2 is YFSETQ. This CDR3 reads CASSSRQGTSNTGELFF. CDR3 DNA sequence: TGCGCCAGCAGCTCGCGACAGGGGACTTCGAACACCGGGGAGCTGTTTTTT. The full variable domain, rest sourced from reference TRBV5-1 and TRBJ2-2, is KAGVTQTPRYLIKTRGQQVTLSCSPISGHRSVSWYQQTPGQGLQFLFEYFSETQRNKGNFPGRFSGRQFSNSRSEMNVSTLELGDSALYLCASSSRQGTSNTGELFFGEGSRLTVL.

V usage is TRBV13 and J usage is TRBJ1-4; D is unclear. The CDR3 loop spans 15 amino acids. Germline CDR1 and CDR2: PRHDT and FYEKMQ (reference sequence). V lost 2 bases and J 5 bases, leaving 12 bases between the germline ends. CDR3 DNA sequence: TGTGCCAGCAGCTTAAGCGGTGTCTACAATGAAAAACTGTTTTTT. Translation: CASSLSGVYNEKLFF.